This is a list of T cell receptor beta chains from one sample in a study of graft-versus-host responses after intestinal transplantation. The method was immunoSEQ multiplex PCR; TCRdb's version includes in-frame clones alone and lacks a portion of them. The sample comprises about 41,000 clones, about 95% of which are singletons, and more than 0.45% rests with the top ten. No antigen has been assigned to these receptors. The input for sequencing was unstimulated CD8+ T cells sorted from spleen or lymph node cells, taken before transplant. These receptors came from a human donor who was the organ donor for an intestinal transplant. CDR3s include the opening cysteine and the closing phenylalanine or tryptophan. The D gene is left open where the match is weak. Size values are once, few and many counts, or a class for expanded clones, and some rows have none.

TRBV29-1	-	TRBJ1-1	few	10	CSARNTEAFF	TGCAGCGCCCGGAACACTGAAGCTTTCTTT
TRBV5-1	-	TRBJ2-3	-	13	CASSPESTDTQYF	TGCGCCAGCAGCCCAGAGAGCACAGATACGCAGTATTTT
TRBV6-5	-	TRBJ1-2	-	13	CASSPSMDYGYTF	TGTGCCAGCAGCCCTTCCATGGACTATGGCTACACCTTC
TRBV5-1	TRBD2	TRBJ2-1	-	15	CASSLVTSGVNEQFF	TGCGCCAGCAGCTTGGTAACTAGCGGGGTCAATGAGCAGTTCTTC
TRBV13	-	TRBJ2-1	-	15	CASSLIDGVGNEQFF	TGTGCCAGCAGCTTAATCGACGGGGTAGGAAATGAGCAGTTCTTC
TRBV11-2	-	TRBJ2-7	-	12	CASSLAAYEQYF	TGTGCCAGCAGCTTAGCCGCCTACGAGCAGTACTTC
TRBV12-5	TRBD1	TRBJ1-3	-	21	CASGLVLFCATGACSGNTIYF	TGTGCTAGTGGTTTGGTACTTTTTTGTGCTACAGGGGCCTGCTCTGGAAACACCATATATTTT
TRBV7-8	TRBD2	TRBJ2-5	-	15	CASSSSGGAVETQYF	TGTGCCAGCAGCTCTAGCGGGGGGGCCGTAGAGACCCAGTACTTC
TRBV4-1	TRBD1	TRBJ1-1	-	17	CASSIISLGGWDTEAFF	TGCGCCAGCAGCATCATTAGCCTAGGGGGCTGGGACACTGAAGCTTTCTTT
TRBV4-1	TRBD1	TRBJ1-1	-	16	CASGDSDPRMNTEAFF	TGCGCCAGCGGGGACAGCGACCCTCGGATGAACACTGAAGCTTTCTTT
TRBV4-1	-	TRBJ1-2	-	19	CASSQDPTPVWRGGYGYTF	TGCGCCAGCAGCCAAGATCCCACCCCCGTGTGGAGGGGAGGCTATGGCTACACCTTC
TRBV13	TRBD2	TRBJ2-7	-	14	CASSLSAGDYEQYF	TGTGCCAGCAGCTTAAGTGCGGGGGACTACGAGCAGTACTTC
TRBV19	-	TRBJ1-6	-	13	CASSISSWSPLHF	TGTGCCAGTAGCATTTCCTCGTGGTCACCCCTCCACTTT
TRBV5-4	-	TRBJ1-2	-	15	CASSLGVQGSYGYTF	TGTGCCAGCAGCTTGGGGGTGCAGGGGAGCTATGGCTACACCTTC
TRBV7-9	TRBD2	TRBJ2-3	-	14	CASSPGLGTDTQYF	TGTGCCAGCAGCCCAGGACTAGGCACAGATACGCAGTATTTT
TRBV7-2	-	TRBJ1-2	-	13	CASSLWVGEGYTF	TGTGCCAGCAGCTTATGGGTTGGGGAAGGCTACACCTTC
TRBV10-3	-	TRBJ2-7	-	15	CAIGNGGGFFYEQYF	TGTGCCATCGGGAACGGAGGGGGCTTTTTCTACGAGCAGTACTTC
TRBV7-9	-	TRBJ2-1	-	19	CASSPILQEPVKSYNEQFF	TGTGCCAGCAGCCCGATACTACAGGAACCGGTAAAGTCCTACAATGAGCAGTTCTTC
TRBV7-6	-	TRBJ2-1	once	15	CASSVQGNSYNEQFF	TGTGCCAGCAGCGTCCAGGGGAATTCCTACAATGAGCAGTTCTTC
TRBV6-5	TRBD1	TRBJ2-7	-	14	CASSAGTGSYEQYF	TGTGCCAGCAGTGCCGGGACAGGCTCCTACGAGCAGTACTTC
TRBV6-5	-	TRBJ2-3	-	15	CASSFTSTGPDTQYF	TGTGCCAGCAGTTTCACCTCTACAGGGCCAGATACGCAGTATTTT
TRBV19	-	TRBJ1-1	-	11	CASPSNTEAFF	TGTGCCAGTCCCTCGAACACTGAAGCTTTCTTT